A selection of T cell receptor beta chains follows, all from one sample in a study of cytomegalovirus exposure and HLA in healthy donors. Generated by immunoSEQ multiplex PCR, the TCRdb table keeps only in-frame clones and is missing some. The sample shows some 190,000 clones, roughly 9.4% of them seen only once. Sequencing used PBMCs. The receptors were sampled from a woman aged 25 to 39 in good health and CMV-seropositive. The CDR3 runs from the conserved cysteine through the conserved F or W. Each record gives: CDR3 length, J gene, V gene, clone size, D gene, CDR3 protein, CDR3 DNA. The D gene is left open where the match is weak. Clone size appears in some rows only: once, few, many, or a class for an expanded clone.

len: 16
j_gene: TRBJ2-7
v_gene: TRBV19
abundance: -
d_gene: TRBD1
CDR3aa: CASSTGQGEKGYEQYF
CDR3nt: TGTGCCAGTAGTACGGGACAGGGGGAAAAGGGCTACGAGCAGTACTTC

len: 15
j_gene: TRBJ2-7
v_gene: TRBV13
abundance: -
d_gene: TRBD2
CDR3aa: CASSSRLAGVYEQYF
CDR3nt: TGTGCCAGCAGCTCGAGACTAGCGGGAGTCTACGAGCAGTACTTC

len: 13
j_gene: TRBJ2-3
v_gene: TRBV6-1
abundance: few
d_gene: -
CDR3aa: CASSVQFKDTQYF
CDR3nt: TGTGCCAGCAGTGTTCAGTTTAAGGATACGCAGTATTTT

len: 17
j_gene: TRBJ1-5
v_gene: TRBV19
abundance: -
d_gene: -
CDR3aa: CASSIPYRTARYQPQHF
CDR3nt: TGTGCCAGTAGTATACCTTACAGGACAGCGCGTTATCAGCCCCAGCATTTT

len: 17
j_gene: TRBJ2-1
v_gene: TRBV27
abundance: few
d_gene: TRBD2
CDR3aa: CASSSGEWPSGYNEQFF
CDR3nt: TGTGCCAGCAGTTCCGGTGAGTGGCCTAGCGGGTACAATGAGCAGTTCTTC

len: 12
j_gene: TRBJ2-2
v_gene: TRBV7-3
abundance: -
d_gene: -
CDR3aa: CASSSRTGELFF
CDR3nt: TGTGCCAGCAGCTCCCGCACCGGGGAGCTGTTTTTT

len: 15
j_gene: TRBJ2-1
v_gene: TRBV9
abundance: -
d_gene: TRBD1
CDR3aa: CASSVVGGVYNEQFF
CDR3nt: TGTGCCAGCAGCGTAGTAGGGGGCGTCTACAATGAGCAGTTCTTC

len: 15
j_gene: TRBJ2-2
v_gene: TRBV4-1
abundance: few
d_gene: TRBD2
CDR3aa: CASSRAGANTGELFF
CDR3nt: TGCGCCAGCAGCCGGGCGGGGGCGAACACCGGGGAGCTGTTTTTT

len: 15
j_gene: TRBJ2-7
v_gene: TRBV5-1
abundance: -
d_gene: TRBD2
CDR3aa: CASSLTGTSGYEQYF
CDR3nt: TGCGCCAGCAGCTTGACCGGGACTAGCGGCTACGAGCAGTACTTC

len: 15
j_gene: TRBJ1-5
v_gene: TRBV7-8
abundance: -
d_gene: -
CDR3aa: CASSLVLTVNQPQHF
CDR3nt: TGTGCCAGCAGCTTAGTTTTGACAGTCAATCAGCCCCAGCATTTT

len: 15
j_gene: TRBJ2-1
v_gene: TRBV25-1
abundance: -
d_gene: TRBD1
CDR3aa: CASSGMDRGEDEQFF
CDR3nt: TGTGCCAGCAGTGGGATGGACAGGGGTGAGGATGAGCAGTTCTTC

len: 14
j_gene: TRBJ2-3
v_gene: TRBV27
abundance: -
d_gene: -
CDR3aa: CASSLLLSTDTQYF
CDR3nt: TGTGCCAGCAGTTTACTGTTGAGCACAGATACGCAGTATTTT

len: 13
j_gene: TRBJ2-7
v_gene: TRBV5-1
abundance: -
d_gene: -
CDR3aa: CASSPPAGSSQYF
CDR3nt: TGCGCCAGCAGCCCCCCTGCGGGCTCTTCGCAGTACTTC

len: 12
j_gene: TRBJ2-5
v_gene: TRBV10-3
abundance: -
d_gene: -
CDR3aa: CAIRQSQETQYF
CDR3nt: TGTGCCATCAGACAGTCACAAGAGACCCAGTACTTC

len: 16
j_gene: TRBJ2-7
v_gene: TRBV30
abundance: -
d_gene: TRBD2
CDR3aa: CAWSRRWGEGSYEQYF
CDR3nt: TGTGCCTGGAGTCGGCGGTGGGGGGAGGGGTCCTACGAGCAGTACTTC